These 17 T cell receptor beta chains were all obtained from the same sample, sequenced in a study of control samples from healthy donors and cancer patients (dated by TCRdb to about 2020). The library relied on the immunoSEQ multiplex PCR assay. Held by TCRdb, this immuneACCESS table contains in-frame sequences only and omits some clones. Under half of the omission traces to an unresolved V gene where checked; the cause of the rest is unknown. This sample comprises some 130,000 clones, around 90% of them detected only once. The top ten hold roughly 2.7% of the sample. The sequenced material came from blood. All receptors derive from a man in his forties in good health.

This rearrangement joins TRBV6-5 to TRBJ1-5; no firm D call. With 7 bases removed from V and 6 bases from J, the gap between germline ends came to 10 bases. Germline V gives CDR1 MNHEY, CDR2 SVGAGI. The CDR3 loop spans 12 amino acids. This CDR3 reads CASNPLGQPQHF. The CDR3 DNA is TGTGCCAGCAACCCCCTCGGTCAGCCCCAGCATTTT.

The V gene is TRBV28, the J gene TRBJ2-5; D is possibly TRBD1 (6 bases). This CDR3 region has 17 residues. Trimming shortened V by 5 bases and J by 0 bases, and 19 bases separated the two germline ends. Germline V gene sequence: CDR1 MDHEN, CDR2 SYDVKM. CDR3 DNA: TGTGCCAGCAGTGGGGAAAAGACCGGGACATACCAAGAGACCCAGTACTTC. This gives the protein CASSGEKTGTYQETQYF.

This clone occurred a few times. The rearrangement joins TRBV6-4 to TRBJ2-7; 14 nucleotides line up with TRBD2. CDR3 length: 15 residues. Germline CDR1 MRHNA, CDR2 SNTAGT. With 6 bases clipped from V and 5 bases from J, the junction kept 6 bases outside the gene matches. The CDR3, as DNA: TGTGCCAGCAGCGAGGGACTAGCGGGGGTGAACGAGCAGTACTTC. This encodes CASSEGLAGVNEQYF.

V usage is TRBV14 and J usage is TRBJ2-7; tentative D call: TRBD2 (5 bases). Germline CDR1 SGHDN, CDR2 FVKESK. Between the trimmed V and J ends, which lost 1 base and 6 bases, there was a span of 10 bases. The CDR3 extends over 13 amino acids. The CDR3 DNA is TGTGCCAGCAGCCAAGGTAGAGGGTCCGAGCAGTACTTC. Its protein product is CASSQGRGSEQYF.

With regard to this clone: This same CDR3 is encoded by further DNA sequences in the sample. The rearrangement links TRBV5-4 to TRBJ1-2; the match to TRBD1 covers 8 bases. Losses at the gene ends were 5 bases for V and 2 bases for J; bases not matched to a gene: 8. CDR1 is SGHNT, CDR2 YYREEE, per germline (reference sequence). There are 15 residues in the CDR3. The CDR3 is CASSSQGTGNYGYTF. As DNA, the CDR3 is TGTGCCAGCAGTTCCCAAGGGACAGGAAACTATGGCTACACCTTC.

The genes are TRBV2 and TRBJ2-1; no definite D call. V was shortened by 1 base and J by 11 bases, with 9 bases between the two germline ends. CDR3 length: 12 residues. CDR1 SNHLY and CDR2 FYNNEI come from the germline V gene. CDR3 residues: CASSEEFGQQFF. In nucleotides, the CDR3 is TGTGCCAGCAGTGAAGAATTCGGCCAGCAGTTCTTC.

The CDR3 reads CASSLGAAGAYNEQFF. The CDR3, as DNA: TGTGCCAGCTCACTCGGGGCGGCGGGGGCCTACAATGAGCAGTTCTTC. The V call is TRBV18, the J call TRBJ2-1, with TRBD2 identical over 7 bases. The V gene end was trimmed by 4 bases and the J gene end by 2 bases; junction bases not matched to a gene: 8. In germline, CDR1 is KGHSH, CDR2 LQKENI. The CDR3 extends over 16 amino acids.

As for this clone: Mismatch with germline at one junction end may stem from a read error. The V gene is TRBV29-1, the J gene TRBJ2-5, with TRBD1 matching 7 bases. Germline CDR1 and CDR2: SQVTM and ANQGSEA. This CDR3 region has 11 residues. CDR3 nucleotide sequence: TGCAGCGTCCTAGGCAGGGGGTTCTTAGACTTC. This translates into CSVLGRGFLDF.

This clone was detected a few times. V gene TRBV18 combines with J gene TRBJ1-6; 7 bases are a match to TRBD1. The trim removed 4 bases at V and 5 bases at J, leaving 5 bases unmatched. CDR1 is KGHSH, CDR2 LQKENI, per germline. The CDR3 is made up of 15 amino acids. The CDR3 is CASSLRDSNNSPLHF. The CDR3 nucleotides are TGTGCCAGCTCACTCCGGGACAGCAATAATTCACCCCTCCACTTT.

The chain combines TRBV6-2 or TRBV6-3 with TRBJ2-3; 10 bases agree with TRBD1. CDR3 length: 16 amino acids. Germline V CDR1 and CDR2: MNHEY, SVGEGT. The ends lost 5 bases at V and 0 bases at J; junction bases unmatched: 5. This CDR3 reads CASSQRQGASTDTQYF. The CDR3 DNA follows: TGTGCCAGCAGTCAGCGACAGGGGGCGAGCACAGATACGCAGTATTTT.

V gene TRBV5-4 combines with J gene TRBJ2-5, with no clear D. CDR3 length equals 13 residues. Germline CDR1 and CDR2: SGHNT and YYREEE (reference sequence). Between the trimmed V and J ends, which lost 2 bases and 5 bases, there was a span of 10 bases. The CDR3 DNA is TGTGCCAGCAGCTTTGGGCAGTTCGAGACCCAGTACTTC. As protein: CASSFGQFETQYF. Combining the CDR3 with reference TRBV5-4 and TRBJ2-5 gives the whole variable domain ETGVTQSPTHLIKTRGQQVTLRCSSQSGHNTVSWYQQALGQGPQFIFQYYREEENGRGNFPPRFSGLQFPNYSSELNVNALELDDSALYLCASSFGQFETQYFGPGTRLLVL.

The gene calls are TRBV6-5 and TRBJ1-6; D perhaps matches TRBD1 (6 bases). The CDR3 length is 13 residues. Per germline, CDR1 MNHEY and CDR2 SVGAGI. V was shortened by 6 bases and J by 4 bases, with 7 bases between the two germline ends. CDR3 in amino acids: CASRGTYNSPLHF. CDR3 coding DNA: TGTGCCAGCAGGGGGACATATAATTCACCCCTCCACTTT.

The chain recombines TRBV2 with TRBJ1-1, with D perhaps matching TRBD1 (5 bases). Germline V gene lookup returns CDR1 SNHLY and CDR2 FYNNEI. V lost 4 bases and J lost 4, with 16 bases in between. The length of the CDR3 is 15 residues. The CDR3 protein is CASSGLSGSGTEAFF. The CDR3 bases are TGTGCCAGCAGTGGGTTATCAGGGTCCGGCACTGAAGCTTTCTTT.

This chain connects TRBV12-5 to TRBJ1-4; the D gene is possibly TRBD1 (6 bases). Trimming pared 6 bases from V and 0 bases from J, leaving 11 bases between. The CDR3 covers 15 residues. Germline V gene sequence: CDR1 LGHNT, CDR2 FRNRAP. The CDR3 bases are TGTGCTAGTGGAGACAGGTTCCCAACTAATGAAAAACTGTTTTTT. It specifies CASGDRFPTNEKLFF.

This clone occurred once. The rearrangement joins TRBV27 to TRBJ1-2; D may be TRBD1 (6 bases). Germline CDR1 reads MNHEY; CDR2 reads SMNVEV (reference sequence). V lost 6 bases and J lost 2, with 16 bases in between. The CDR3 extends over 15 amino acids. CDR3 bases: TGTGCCAGCAGAGAGGACAGCTTAATAAACTATGGCTACACCTTC. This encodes CASREDSLINYGYTF.

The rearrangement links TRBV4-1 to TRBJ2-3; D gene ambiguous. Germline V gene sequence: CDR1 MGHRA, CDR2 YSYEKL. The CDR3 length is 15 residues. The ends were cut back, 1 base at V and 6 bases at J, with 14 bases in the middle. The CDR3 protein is CASSQGRSLGDTQYF. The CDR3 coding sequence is TGCGCCAGCAGCCAAGGGCGATCACTCGGCGATACGCAGTATTTT.

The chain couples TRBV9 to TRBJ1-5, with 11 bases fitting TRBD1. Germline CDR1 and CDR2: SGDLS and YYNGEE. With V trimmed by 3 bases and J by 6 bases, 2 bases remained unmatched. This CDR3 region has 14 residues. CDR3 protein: CASSAGTGGQPQHF. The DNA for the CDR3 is TGTGCCAGCAGCGCGGGGACAGGGGGTCAGCCCCAGCATTTT.